The 9 T cell receptor beta chains reported below all come from one sample, sequenced in a study of cytomegalovirus exposure and HLA in healthy donors. It was with 60 Vbeta and 13 Jbeta primers that the PCR ran. Only in-frame clones appear in the TCRdb table, and some are missing; sequencing was by immunoSEQ multiplex PCR. The sample lists 100,000 to 150,000 clones, roughly 80% seen once, with about 1.8% in the top ten. The sample comprised PBMCs. These receptors were obtained from a man aged 18-30 years in good health and CMV-seronegative.

This clone was seen a single time. The gene calls are TRBV19 and TRBJ1-5; possibly TRBD1 for D (5 bases). V was clipped by 3 bases and J by 0 bases, with 15 bases between them. Germline V gene data show CDR1 as LNHDA and CDR2 as SQIVND (reference sequence). The CDR3 sequence is 17 residues long. CDR3: CASSIWQGRYSNQPQHF. For the CDR3, the DNA is TGTGCCAGTAGTATTTGGCAGGGCAGATATAGCAATCAGCCCCAGCATTTT.

This chain uses TRBV13 with TRBJ1-1, with TRBD1 identical over 9 bases. The ends lost 6 bases at V and 3 bases at J; junction bases unmatched: 8. From germline, CDR1 is PRHDT and CDR2 FYEKMQ (reference sequence). This CDR3 region has 15 residues. This chain's CDR3 is CASSTWDRVDTEAFF. The DNA for the CDR3 is TGTGCCAGCAGTACCTGGGACAGGGTGGACACTGAAGCTTTCTTT.

The genes are TRBV5-1 and TRBJ1-1; maybe TRBD1 (5 bases). In germline, CDR1 is SGHRS, CDR2 YFSETQ. The CDR3 spans 16 residues. With 4 bases removed from V and 1 base from J, the gap between germline ends came to 17 bases. The CDR3 protein is CASSPGSGGKNTEAFF. CDR3 nucleotides: TGCGCCAGCAGCCCCGGTTCCGGGGGTAAGAACACTGAAGCTTTCTTT.

V usage is TRBV7-3 and J usage is TRBJ2-6; 9 nucleotides align to TRBD1. CDR3 length: 18 amino acids. Germline assignment: CDR1 SGHTA and CDR2 FQGTGA. The ends lost 5 bases at V and 2 bases at J; junction bases unmatched: 10. The CDR3 DNA reads TGTGCCAGCAGCGCCCAACAGGGGGCGCGGGCTGGGGCCAACGTCCTGACTTTC. It is translated as CASSAQQGARAGANVLTF.

The chain carries TRBV7-9 and TRBJ1-1; TRBD1 aligns across 9 bases. Looked up from germline, CDR1 is SEHNR and CDR2 is FQNEAQ (reference sequence). With 5 bases clipped from V and 0 bases from J, the junction kept 1 base outside the gene matches. The length of the CDR3 is 14 residues. DNA of the CDR3: TGTGCCAGCAGCCGACAGGGGGTGAACACTGAAGCTTTCTTT. Its protein is CASSRQGVNTEAFF.

The gene calls are TRBV27 and TRBJ2-2, with D possibly TRBD1 on 5 matching bases. The CDR3 is 13 amino acids. Germline V gene sequence: CDR1 MNHEY, CDR2 SMNVEV (reference sequence). V lost 2 bases to trimming and J lost 13 bases, with 14 bases between them. CDR3 bases: TGTGCCAGCAGTTTAAAATCCCGTACAGGGCTGTTTTTT. This codes for CASSLKSRTGLFF.

This chain links TRBV12-5 with TRBJ1-2; D remains ambiguous. There are 12 residues in the CDR3. Trimming pared 1 base from V and 4 bases from J, leaving 4 bases between. Germline V lookup: CDR1 LGHNT, CDR2 FRNRAP. The CDR3 region has the DNA TGTGCTAGTGGTTTGGGAGCCTATGGCTACACCTTC. Its protein product is CASGLGAYGYTF.

To note about this clone: One end of the junction varies from germline; a read error may be responsible. The rearrangement uses TRBV7-3 and TRBJ2-1, with 10 bases matching TRBD2. This CDR3 is built from 15 residues. Per germline, CDR1 SGHTA and CDR2 FQGTGA. CDR3 protein: CASSITSGDYHEQFF. CDR3 DNA sequence: TGTGCCAGCAGCATTACTAGCGGGGACTACCATGAGCAGTTCTTC. The full variable domain, in which reference TRBV7-3 and TRBJ2-1 provide the parts outside the CDR3, is GAGVSQTPSNKVTEKGKYVELRCDPISGHTALYWYRQSLGQGPEFLIYFQGTGAADDSGLPNDRFFAVRPEGSVSTLKIQRTERGDSAVYLCASSITSGDYHEQFFGPGTRLTVL.

The table lists this clone with a count of one. The V call is TRBV11-3, the J call TRBJ2-3; a weak D match, TRBD2 (6 bases). Germline V gives CDR1 SGHNT, CDR2 YENEEA. The CDR3 extends over 15 amino acids. V was pared by 5 bases and J by 5 bases, with 17 bases between. The CDR3 sequence is CASSDTRDSRDTQYF. The CDR3 bases are TGTGCCAGCAGCGACACCCGGGACTCTAGAGATACGCAGTATTTT. The full variable domain, completed using reference TRBV11-3 and TRBJ2-3, is EAGVVQSPRYKIIEKKQPVAFWCNPISGHNTLYWYLQNLGQGPELLIRYENEEAVDDSQLPKDRFSAERLKGVDSTLKIQPAELGDSAVYLCASSDTRDSRDTQYFGPGTRLTVL.